Listed below are T cell receptor beta chains from one sample, sequenced in a study of cytomegalovirus exposure and HLA in healthy donors. Here immunoSEQ multiplex PCR was the method, and the copy in TCRdb shows in-frame clones only, minus some. The table has roughly 240,000 clones, around 80% seen once. The sequencing input was PBMCs. These receptors came from a boy younger than 18 in good health and CMV-seronegative. CDR3s include the opening cysteine and the closing phenylalanine or tryptophan. Each record gives: V gene, D gene, J gene, CDR3 length, clone size, CDR3 DNA, CDR3 protein. A D gene is named only where the DNA matches it firmly. Size values are once, few and many counts, or a class for expanded clones, and some rows have none.

v_call: TRBV10-1; d_call: TRBD2; j_call: TRBJ2-3; cdr3_length: 13; clone_size: NA; cdr3_nt: TGCGCCAGCAGTGAAGGTCGCCTAGCGGATCAGTATTTT; cdr3_aa: CASSEGRLADQYF
v_call: TRBV7-2; d_call: NA; j_call: TRBJ1-2; cdr3_length: 14; clone_size: NA; cdr3_nt: TGTGCCAGCAGCGCGGGACTGACTAACTATGGCTACACCTTC; cdr3_aa: CASSAGLTNYGYTF
v_call: TRBV19; d_call: TRBD1; j_call: TRBJ1-2; cdr3_length: 14; clone_size: NA; cdr3_nt: TGTGCCAGTAGATTAACAGGGGGCGACTATGGCTACACCTTC; cdr3_aa: CASRLTGGDYGYTF
v_call: TRBV5-1; d_call: NA; j_call: TRBJ1-6; cdr3_length: 15; clone_size: NA; cdr3_nt: TGCGCCAGCAGCTTGGCCAGACAGACCAATTCACCCCTCCACTTT; cdr3_aa: CASSLARQTNSPLHF
v_call: TRBV5-5; d_call: NA; j_call: TRBJ1-5; cdr3_length: 15; clone_size: NA; cdr3_nt: TGTGCCAGCAGCACCGGACAGATCCGCAATCAGCCCCAGCATTTT; cdr3_aa: CASSTGQIRNQPQHF
v_call: TRBV6-6; d_call: NA; j_call: TRBJ2-4; cdr3_length: 11; clone_size: once; cdr3_nt: TGTGCCAGCAGTTACAGCGGCATTCAGTACTTC; cdr3_aa: CASSYSGIQYF
v_call: TRBV5-1; d_call: NA; j_call: TRBJ2-3; cdr3_length: 14; clone_size: NA; cdr3_nt: TGCGCCAGCAGCTTGGCTCAGCGGGCAGATACGCAGTATTTT; cdr3_aa: CASSLAQRADTQYF
v_call: TRBV7-2; d_call: NA; j_call: TRBJ2-3; cdr3_length: 14; clone_size: few; cdr3_nt: TGTGCCAGCAGCTTAGCGCGAAGCACAGATACGCAGTATTTT; cdr3_aa: CASSLARSTDTQYF
v_call: TRBV9; d_call: TRBD2; j_call: TRBJ2-5; cdr3_length: 18; clone_size: NA; cdr3_nt: TGTGCCAGCAGCGTAAGGAGCGGGGGTGGTCCTTACCAAGAGACCCAGTACTTC; cdr3_aa: CASSVRSGGGPYQETQYF
v_call: TRBV7-2; d_call: NA; j_call: TRBJ2-5; cdr3_length: 15; clone_size: NA; cdr3_nt: TGTGCCAGCAGCCCGTCCCCGGCGGGGCGAGAGACCCAGTACTTC; cdr3_aa: CASSPSPAGRETQYF
v_call: TRBV7-7; d_call: NA; j_call: TRBJ2-1; cdr3_length: 14; clone_size: NA; cdr3_nt: TGTGCCAGCAGCTTCCAACTAGGGCACAATGAGCAGTTCTTC; cdr3_aa: CASSFQLGHNEQFF
v_call: TRBV29-1; d_call: TRBD1; j_call: TRBJ2-2; cdr3_length: 14; clone_size: NA; cdr3_nt: TGCAGCGTGGTCCGGGACAGGGGGTCCGGGGAGCTGTTTTTT; cdr3_aa: CSVVRDRGSGELFF
v_call: TRBV5-1; d_call: NA; j_call: TRBJ2-1; cdr3_length: 14; clone_size: NA; cdr3_nt: TGCGCCAGCAGCTACTGGTCGCTGCTCGATGAGCAGTTCTTC; cdr3_aa: CASSYWSLLDEQFF
v_call: TRBV27; d_call: NA; j_call: TRBJ1-6; cdr3_length: 13; clone_size: NA; cdr3_nt: TGTGCCAGCAGTTTGGCCCTAGATTCACCCCTCCACTTT; cdr3_aa: CASSLALDSPLHF
v_call: TRBV5-4; d_call: TRBD2; j_call: TRBJ2-1; cdr3_length: 18; clone_size: NA; cdr3_nt: TGTGCCAGCAGCTTGGGGGCGTCCGGGCGGGAGGTGAGAAATGAGCAGTTCTTC; cdr3_aa: CASSLGASGREVRNEQFF
v_call: TRBV6-5; d_call: NA; j_call: TRBJ2-7; cdr3_length: 16; clone_size: few; cdr3_nt: TGTGCCAGCAGTTACTCGATCGGGACAATGGGCTACGAGCAGTACTTC; cdr3_aa: CASSYSIGTMGYEQYF
v_call: TRBV20-1; d_call: NA; j_call: TRBJ1-2; cdr3_length: 11; clone_size: once; cdr3_nt: TGCAGCGCGGGGTTAGAATATGGCTACACCTTC; cdr3_aa: CSAGLEYGYTF
v_call: TRBV19; d_call: NA; j_call: TRBJ1-5; cdr3_length: 14; clone_size: few; cdr3_nt: TGTGCCAGTAGTATAGCCTTGCAGGATCAGCCCCAGCATTTT; cdr3_aa: CASSIALQDQPQHF
v_call: TRBV5-6; d_call: TRBD1; j_call: TRBJ1-2; cdr3_length: 14; clone_size: NA; cdr3_nt: TGTGCCAGCAGCTCGAGACAGGGTTTGGGTGGCTACACCTTC; cdr3_aa: CASSSRQGLGGYTF
v_call: TRBV9; d_call: TRBD1; j_call: TRBJ1-6; cdr3_length: 14; clone_size: NA; cdr3_nt: TGTGCCAGCGGTGGGGGGACAGATCGATCACCCCTCCACTTT; cdr3_aa: CASGGGTDRSPLHF
v_call: TRBV2; d_call: TRBD2; j_call: TRBJ2-7; cdr3_length: 14; clone_size: NA; cdr3_nt: TGTGCCAGCAGTCCACCAACTAGCGCCTACGAGCAGTACTTC; cdr3_aa: CASSPPTSAYEQYF
v_call: TRBV9; d_call: TRBD1; j_call: TRBJ1-2; cdr3_length: 14; clone_size: few; cdr3_nt: TGTGCCAGCAGCGTAACCACAGGGGGCGGTGGCTACACCTTC; cdr3_aa: CASSVTTGGGGYTF
v_call: TRBV6-6; d_call: NA; j_call: TRBJ1-6; cdr3_length: 15; clone_size: once; cdr3_nt: TGTGCCAGCCTTACAACAGGCGGCAATAATTCACCCCTCCACTTT; cdr3_aa: CASLTTGGNNSPLHF
v_call: TRBV4-1; d_call: TRBD2; j_call: TRBJ2-1; cdr3_length: 20; clone_size: NA; cdr3_nt: TGCGCCAGCAGCCAAGGGCTACTAGCGGGAGAAAATGTGCGGTCCAATGAGCAGTTCTTC; cdr3_aa: CASSQGLLAGENVRSNEQFF
v_call: TRBV5-1; d_call: TRBD2; j_call: TRBJ2-1; cdr3_length: 17; clone_size: NA; cdr3_nt: TGCGCCAGCAGCTTGAGATGGCGGGGGAGCTCCTACAATGAGCAGTTCTTC; cdr3_aa: CASSLRWRGSSYNEQFF
v_call: TRBV18; d_call: NA; j_call: TRBJ1-5; cdr3_length: 14; clone_size: few; cdr3_nt: TGTGCCAGCTCACCGAACAGGGAGGGACAGCCCCAGCATTTT; cdr3_aa: CASSPNREGQPQHF
v_call: TRBV4-1; d_call: NA; j_call: TRBJ2-3; cdr3_length: 19; clone_size: NA; cdr3_nt: TGCGCCACCTCCGAGATCGGTGGGTGGGAGGACTCTAGCACAGATACGCAGTATTTT; cdr3_aa: CATSEIGGWEDSSTDTQYF
v_call: TRBV6-1; d_call: NA; j_call: TRBJ1-1; cdr3_length: 13; clone_size: few; cdr3_nt: TGTGCCAGCAGTGTGGGGGGAGACACTGAAGCTTTCTTT; cdr3_aa: CASSVGGDTEAFF
v_call: TRBV30; d_call: TRBD2; j_call: TRBJ2-7; cdr3_length: 15; clone_size: NA; cdr3_nt: TGTGCCTGGAGCTTACTAGCGGGAGGGCCTTACGAGCAGTACTTC; cdr3_aa: CAWSLLAGGPYEQYF
v_call: TRBV30; d_call: TRBD1; j_call: TRBJ1-1; cdr3_length: 16; clone_size: NA; cdr3_nt: TGTGCCTGGAGTGACTTCCGGGACAGGGGGAACACTGAAGCTTTCTTT; cdr3_aa: CAWSDFRDRGNTEAFF
v_call: TRBV11-3; d_call: TRBD1; j_call: TRBJ1-6; cdr3_length: 13; clone_size: NA; cdr3_nt: TGTGCCAGCAGCCGGGACAGGGGTTCACCCCTCCACTTT; cdr3_aa: CASSRDRGSPLHF
v_call: TRBV7-9; d_call: TRBD1; j_call: TRBJ2-7; cdr3_length: 15; clone_size: NA; cdr3_nt: TGTGCCAGCAGCCTGCCAGACAGGGGGATCTACGAGCAGTACTTC; cdr3_aa: CASSLPDRGIYEQYF
v_call: TRBV9; d_call: NA; j_call: TRBJ1-1; cdr3_length: 16; clone_size: few; cdr3_nt: TGTGCCAGCAGCGTAATCCCTGGGGGGGGATCGGCTGAAGCTTTCTTT; cdr3_aa: CASSVIPGGGSAEAFF
v_call: TRBV11-2; d_call: NA; j_call: TRBJ2-5; cdr3_length: 17; clone_size: NA; cdr3_nt: TGTGCCAGCAGCTTAGGATTCAGGGGCGGATATCAAGAGACCCAGTACTTC; cdr3_aa: CASSLGFRGGYQETQYF
v_call: TRBV9; d_call: NA; j_call: TRBJ2-7; cdr3_length: 17; clone_size: NA; cdr3_nt: TGTGCCAGCACCCCCCCAGTGGGGCAGTACAGCTCCTACGAGCAGTACTTC; cdr3_aa: CASTPPVGQYSSYEQYF
v_call: TRBV9; d_call: TRBD1; j_call: TRBJ2-1; cdr3_length: 16; clone_size: NA; cdr3_nt: TGTGCCAGCACCCTTACAGGGGACACTACCTACAATGAGCAGTTCTTC; cdr3_aa: CASTLTGDTTYNEQFF
v_call: TRBV5-1; d_call: NA; j_call: TRBJ1-1; cdr3_length: 11; clone_size: NA; cdr3_nt: TGCGCCAGCAGGGGAACAGGACCGGCTTTCTTT; cdr3_aa: CASRGTGPAFF
v_call: TRBV30; d_call: NA; j_call: TRBJ1-6; cdr3_length: 15; clone_size: NA; cdr3_nt: TGTGCCTGGAGTGTAATGCAGGGAGGAAATTCACCCCTCCACTTT; cdr3_aa: CAWSVMQGGNSPLHF